This T cell receptor beta chain was documented in a study of blood T cell repertoires in COVID-19. Looked up from germline, CDR1 is WSHSY and CDR2 is SAAADI. V shed 1 base and J 1 base; nucleotides not matched to a gene: 1. CDR3 length equals 15 residues. This clone was counted a few times. The protocol was immunoSEQ multiplex PCR, while the TCRdb copy is restricted to in-frame clones and leaves out a portion. Here the sample spans roughly 500,000 clones, roughly 90% being singletons. Participant ages covered roughly 18 to 89 years across 20 to 25 US areas. Assignment of participants to cohorts was predicated upon participant-reported clinical history.

The V and J genes are TRBV10-2 and TRBJ1-1, with 9 bases lining up with TRBD1. Sequences were obtained from PBMCs or T cells enriched from blood (not recorded which). This sequence was found in a woman aged 40 to 55 who had recovered from COVID-19. The CDR3: CASSEWTGENTEAFF. The CDR3 DNA reads as TGCGCCAGCAGTGAGTGGACAGGGGAGAACACTGAAGCTTTCTTT.